These 14 T cell receptor beta chains were sequenced from one sample in a study of T-cell reconstitution after alpha-beta-depleted transplantation in children. Unique molecular identifiers were used in preparing the TCRbeta library. TCRdb reprocessed the PCR reads with MiXCR, giving one entry per CDR3 protein. The sample contains a few hundred thousand distinct CDR3 sequences, 15% to 20% of which appear only once. Specimen: PBMCs from the stem cell graft donor, collected from the stem cell graft. These TCRs come from a human donor who donated a stem cell graft to a child with acute lymphoblastic leukemia.

This rearrangement joins TRBV20-1 to TRBJ1-1, with D possibly matching TRBD1 (6 bases). Germline CDR1 DFQATT, CDR2 SNEGSKA (reference sequence). The CDR3 is made up of 15 amino acids. V was pared by 3 bases and J by 4 bases, with 18 bases between. The DNA for the CDR3 is TGCAGTGCTAGTCCCCGGGCAGGGGTATTCACTGAAGCTTTCTTT. Translated, it gives CSASPRAGVFTEAFF.

This clonotype occurred a few times. The chain couples TRBV20-1 to TRBJ2-3, with D maybe TRBD2 (6 bases). The length of the CDR3 is 16 residues. CDR1 and CDR2 (germline): DFQATT, SNEGSKA (reference sequence). Trimming left V 2 bases short and J 0 bases short, with 15 bases between. Here the CDR3 reads CSARSGRGPSTDTQYF. CDR3 coding DNA: TGCAGTGCTAGATCGGGGCGGGGTCCAAGCACAGATACGCAGTATTTT.

This chain links TRBV9 with TRBJ2-6; D is tentatively TRBD1 or TRBD2 (5 bases each). The germline V gene encodes CDR1 SGDLS and CDR2 YYNGEE. V was trimmed by 6 bases and J by 0 bases, leaving 10 bases between them. The CDR3 consists of 15 residues. In DNA form, the CDR3 reads TGTGCCAGCACTATGGGGGTCTCTGGGGCCAACGTCCTGACTTTC. This encodes CASTMGVSGANVLTF.

This clonotype was counted a few times. The genes are TRBV12-3 or TRBV12-4 and TRBJ1-1; D gene uncertain. V was pared by 8 bases and J by 5 bases, with 18 bases between. The CDR3 length is 14 residues. The CDR3 protein is CASSDGGLGTEAFF. The DNA of the CDR3 is TGTGCCAGCTCCGACGGAGGACTGGGTACTGAAGCTTTCTTT.

The chain is built from TRBV4-1 and TRBJ1-4, with no clear D. V lost 0 bases and J 10 bases, leaving 12 bases between the germline ends. Germline-derived CDR1 and CDR2 are MGHRA and YSYEKL. The CDR3 has 14 residues. CDR3 DNA sequence: TGCGCCAGCAGCCAAGATGAAGGAGTCGGAAAACTGTTTTTT. The encoded protein is CASSQDEGVGKLFF.

This clonotype was observed a handful of times. The chain employs TRBV3-1 and TRBJ2-1, with D perhaps matching TRBD2 (5 bases). The V end lost 2 bases, the J end lost 12 bases, and 11 bases lay between the germline ends. The CDR3 covers 12 residues. Germline CDR1 and CDR2: LGHDT and YNNKEL (reference sequence). Here the CDR3 reads CASSQPGNRQFF. DNA of the CDR3: TGTGCCAGCAGCCAACCGGGAAATCGGCAGTTCTTC.

The V and J genes are TRBV6-5 and TRBJ1-2; TRBD1 is a possible D gene (6 bases). CDR1 is MNHEY and CDR2 is SVGAGI in the germline V gene. Deletions cut 1 base from V and 6 bases from J, with 9 bases between. CDR3 length: 13 amino acids. CDR3 in DNA: TGTGCCAGCAGTTACTATGAGGGGGATGGCTACACCTTC. It yields the protein CASSYYEGDGYTF.

This clonotype was seen only a few times. This rearrangement joins TRBV27 to TRBJ2-3; D tentatively reads TRBD1 or TRBD2 (5 bases each). CDR1 is MNHEY, CDR2 SMNVEV, per germline (reference sequence). Trimming cost V 4 bases and J 2 bases, with 22 bases left between them. The CDR3 spans 18 residues. The CDR3 DNA is TGTGCCAGCAGTTCTACGAGCGAGGGGACGTACCACACAGATACGCAGTATTTT. As protein: CASSSTSEGTYHTDTQYF.

This clonotype was picked up a small number of times. The V call is TRBV5-1, the J call TRBJ2-3; the D is unclear. Trimming cost V 4 bases and J 1 base, with 16 bases left between them. The CDR3 totals 16 residues. Germline CDR1 reads SGHRS; CDR2 reads YFSETQ. The chain's CDR3 is CASSVAQNLGTDTQYF. The CDR3, as DNA: TGCGCCAGCAGCGTCGCCCAGAACCTCGGCACAGATACGCAGTATTTT.

The chain is built from TRBV6-5 and TRBJ2-2; D gene ambiguous. Trimming took 3 bases from V and 6 from J, leaving 8 bases between them. This CDR3 region has 13 residues. Germline CDR1 MNHEY, CDR2 SVGAGI. In DNA form, the CDR3 reads TGTGCCAGCAGTTATGGGCCCCCCGGGGAGCTGTTTTTT. Translating it yields CASSYGPPGELFF.

This clonotype showed up just a few times. The chain employs TRBV4-1 and TRBJ1-2; the D gene is possibly TRBD1 (6 bases). CDR1 and CDR2 from the germline V gene are MGHRA and YSYEKL. Trimming cost V 1 base and J 0 bases, with 9 bases left between them. This CDR3 spans 15 amino acids. The CDR3 region is CASSQVQGPNYGYTF. The CDR3 nucleotides read TGCGCCAGCAGCCAAGTGCAGGGGCCTAACTATGGCTACACCTTC.

This chain links TRBV28 with TRBJ2-1; possibly TRBD2 for D (5 bases). The CDR3 runs 12 residues. Germline V lookup: CDR1 MDHEN, CDR2 SYDVKM. V gave up 9 bases and J gave up 4 bases, with 10 bases separating them. The CDR3 nucleotides are TGTGCCAGTCTCACTAGGTACAATGAGCAGTTCTTC. Residues: CASLTRYNEQFF.

CDR3 nucleotides: TGTGCCAGCTCACCACCGAGGCTAGCGGCTAGCACAGATACGCAGTATTTT. Translating it yields CASSPPRLAASTDTQYF. This chain uses TRBV18 with TRBJ2-3, with 7 bases that match TRBD2. Germline values: CDR1 KGHSH, CDR2 LQKENI. This CDR3 is built from 17 residues. Germline trimming cut 0 bases from V and 0 bases from J; bases unmatched to any gene: 6.

The rearrangement joins TRBV12-3 or TRBV12-4 to TRBJ2-1; TRBD1 is a possible D gene (5 bases). The CDR3 sequence is 16 residues long. V lost 6 bases, J lost 0 bases, and 15 bases lay in between. CDR3 protein: CASRTQGPSSYNEQFF. The CDR3 DNA reads as TGTGCCAGCAGAACCCAGGGCCCGAGCTCCTACAATGAGCAGTTCTTC.